A selection of T cell receptor beta chains follows, all from one sample in a study of blood T cells in healthy people across ages. TCRdb itself ran the 5' RACE reads through MiXCR, one entry per CDR3 protein. Of roughly 1,300,000 distinct CDR3 sequences detected, approximately 59% appear once; the ten largest clones hold roughly 7%. The source material was blood. These receptors came from a man younger than 35 in good health. Both conserved end residues are trimmed from each CDR3.

TRBV7-8 | ASSLVQGPNTQY
TRBV20-1 | SARDTSLHNEQF
TRBV5-5 | ASTPGTGSQETQY
TRBV10-2 | ASSESQTYEQY
TRBV20-1 | SDVGPKAGQPQH
TRBV20-1 | SAPAAGIQY
TRBV7-2 | ASSKGTRDTQY
TRBV5-6 | ASSLESGGANVLT
TRBV11-2 | ASRKAGLAFEQY
TRBV7-9 | ASSPQDRGNTEAF
TRBV5-5 | ASSLEGSDRSPLH
TRBV3-1 | ASSQSPGTGDEKLF
TRBV15 | ATSRDLPKSDSYNSPLH
TRBV11-2 | ASSPISLGEQY
TRBV4-1 | ASSQPGTGRLYEQY
TRBV7-2 | ASSLYSGRYEQF
TRBV29-1 | SVEGRLGTEAF
TRBV12-3/TRBV12-4 | ATRGTETYEQY
TRBV15 | ATSGGFIDGGGNQPQH
TRBV27 | ASSGSDYAPYNEQF
TRBV5-4 | ASSLAVQRVEQF
TRBV14 | ASSQEMGHEQY
TRBV29-1 | SVDTGGISYGYT
TRBV27 | ASRLKGGLWPQETQY
TRBV5-1 | ASSLGLAGGYDNEQF
TRBV6-2/TRBV6-3 | ASRTGDYSNQPQH
TRBV6-6 | ASSRNGQLSYEQY
TRBV10-3 | ATDADHGTSGQETQY
TRBV7-9 | ASKGKPSNEQF
TRBV12-3/TRBV12-4 | ASRKQEIERGYT
TRBV4-2 | ASSPGLAGGRGSHNEQF
TRBV4-1 | ASSQTGAPPDTQY
TRBV25-1 | ASSGRGGLYNEQF
TRBV4-2 | ASSQDGTLFVYEQY
TRBV10-3 | AISAGGLETQY
TRBV11-2 | ASSLALAGAETQY
TRBV7-6 | ASSLGPWASGGVETQY
TRBV6-5 | ASSRGSNYGYT
TRBV7-9 | ASSPPTGKPYEQY
TRBV21-1 | ASSNHRGNLSPLH
TRBV5-6 | ANSLERRNRPYEQY
TRBV20-1 | SARDFGTPEQY
TRBV15 | ATSRDRGRGVLHEQF
TRBV20-1 | SARDRASYEQY
TRBV4-2 | ASSHTADEQF
TRBV7-2 | ASSFSVAKNIQY
TRBV10-3 | ATGGQNNEQF
TRBV4-1 | ASSQVQYGYT
TRBV11-3 | ASATGPNNEQF
TRBV5-1 | ASSLEGTGVTEAF
TRBV11-3 | ASSLTSGDAYEQY
TRBV5-1 | ASSLVEGLYTEAF
TRBV4-1 | ASSLRDSGQETQY
TRBV5-5 | ASSSPGDHEKLF
TRBV24-1 | ATSDRQGSGANVLT
TRBV24-1 | ATSDGGYGTQY